Below are 32 T cell receptor beta chains sequenced from a single sample in a study of cytomegalovirus exposure and HLA in healthy donors. PCR primers comprised 60 Vbeta and 13 Jbeta primers. This table comes from immunoSEQ multiplex PCR, and its TCRdb copy is limited to in-frame clones, with some not included. The sample holds some 52,000 clones, over 60% seen once. Specimen: PBMCs. These receptors all come from a woman aged 50 to 60 in good health and CMV-seronegative.

This clone was recorded a few times. This chain connects TRBV2 to TRBJ1-4, with D unresolved. CDR3 length equals 13 residues. The V gene's germline CDR1 is SNHLY and CDR2 FYNNEI. Deletions cut 7 bases from V and 7 bases from J, with 13 bases between. The CDR3 nucleotides are TGTGCCAGCAAGGAGCAGTCCGGTGAAAAACTGTTTTTT. Amino acids: CASKEQSGEKLFF.

The chain joins TRBV15 to TRBJ1-4, with TRBD1 matching over 7 bases. V lost 3 bases, J lost 4 bases, and 5 bases stayed unmatched. The V gene's germline CDR1 is LNHNV and CDR2 YYDKDF (reference sequence). The CDR3 contains 15 residues. The CDR3 spells CATSRDRPFNEKLFF. The DNA of the CDR3 is TGTGCCACCAGCAGGGACAGGCCGTTTAATGAAAAACTGTTTTTT.

Only a few counts were recorded for this clone. The chain employs TRBV12-5 and TRBJ1-2; perhaps TRBD1 as D (6 bases). Deletions cut 2 bases from V and 0 bases from J, with 10 bases between. The CDR3 has 15 amino acids. CDR1 and CDR2 from the germline V gene are LGHNT and FRNRAP. The CDR3 reads CASGLNPGANYGYTF. The CDR3 DNA reads TGTGCTAGTGGTTTGAACCCAGGGGCTAACTATGGCTACACCTTC.

The J gene is TRBJ1-1, the V gene TRBV2, with a tentative D call TRBD1 (5 bases). The CDR3 spans 13 residues. The germline V and J ends were trimmed by 5 bases and 6 bases, with 13 bases remaining between them. CDR1 is SNHLY and CDR2 is FYNNEI in the germline V gene. The CDR3 region has the DNA TGTGCCAGCAGTTCAGGGTACCCTTCTGAAGCTTTCTTT. Translated: CASSSGYPSEAFF.

The chain links TRBV6-1 to TRBJ1-5, with a tentative D call TRBD1 (5 bases). CDR1 and CDR2 (germline): MNHNS, SASEGT. V lost 5 bases, J lost 5 bases, and 10 bases lay in between. This CDR3 spans 13 amino acids. Written as DNA, the CDR3 is TGTGCCAGCAGTACCGGGGGGGATCAGCCCCAGCATTTT. Amino acids: CASSTGGDQPQHF.

The chain combines TRBV2 with TRBJ2-7; 9 nucleotides line up with TRBD1. CDR3 length: 14 residues. Germline lookup yields CDR1 SNHLY and CDR2 FYNNEI. V lost 6 bases, J lost 0 bases, and 3 bases stayed unmatched. CDR3 amino acids: CASSGQGSSYEQYF. The CDR3 coding sequence is TGTGCCAGCAGCGGACAGGGGAGCTCCTACGAGCAGTACTTC.

V and J are TRBV19 and TRBJ1-2; D perhaps matches TRBD1 (5 bases). Germline assignment: CDR1 LNHDA and CDR2 SQIVND (reference sequence). CDR3 length: 12 amino acids. V lost 3 bases, J lost 8 bases, and 10 bases lay in between. The CDR3 is CASSIRRDGYTF. DNA for the CDR3: TGTGCCAGTAGTATTAGGAGGGACGGCTACACCTTC.

This clone was recorded a few times. The chain couples TRBV2 to TRBJ1-1, with TRBD1 matching over 7 bases. This CDR3 comprises 13 residues. In germline, CDR1 is SNHLY, CDR2 FYNNEI. V dropped 11 bases and J dropped 5; count of bases not matched to a gene: 11. CDR3 in amino acids: CAGKQGLGTEAFF. DNA of the CDR3: TGTGCCGGGAAACAGGGGCTGGGAACTGAAGCTTTCTTT.

The chain is built from TRBV28 and TRBJ1-4; 10 nucleotides match TRBD1. V lost 7 bases to trimming and J lost 3 bases; unmatched junction nucleotides: 8. The germline gives CDR1 MDHEN, CDR2 SYDVKM. The CDR3 consists of 16 residues. Written as DNA, the CDR3 is TGTGCCAGCAAAAGACAGGGGGCGCTAGCTAATGAAAAACTGTTTTTT. Translating gives CASKRQGALANEKLFF.

The CDR3 nucleotides read TGTGCCAGCAGCTTAGAACAGGGGTGGGGCCAGCCCCAGCATTTT. It encodes CASSLEQGWGQPQHF. This rearrangement joins TRBV11-1 to TRBJ1-5; 7 nucleotides line up with TRBD1. The CDR3 extends over 15 amino acids. Germline V gene lookup returns CDR1 SGHAT and CDR2 FQDESV (reference sequence). Trimming removed 1 base from V and 7 bases from J; junction bases left unmatched: 7.

The chain employs TRBV7-8 and TRBJ2-7; 9 bases are a match to TRBD1. Germline V gene lookup returns CDR1 SGHVS and CDR2 FQNEAQ. V lost 6 bases, J lost 0 bases, and 6 bases stayed unmatched. This CDR3 is built from 15 residues. The CDR3 loop is CASSPGQGPSYEQYF. The CDR3, as DNA: TGTGCCAGCAGTCCCGGACAGGGGCCCTCCTACGAGCAGTACTTC. Full variable domain (rest looked up from reference TRBV7-8 and TRBJ2-7): GAGVSQSPRYKVAKRGQDVALRCDPISGHVSLFWYQQALGQGPEFLTYFQNEAQLDKSGLPSDRFFAERPEGSVSTLKIQRTQQEDSAVYLCASSPGQGPSYEQYFGPGTRLTVT.

This clone came up a few times. V and J are TRBV5-1 and TRBJ1-3, with 7 bases lining up with TRBD1. The V and J ends lost 9 bases and 3 bases, in that order; junction bases with no gene match: 3. The CDR3 loop spans 12 amino acids. Germline CDR1 is SGHRS and CDR2 is YFSETQ. In nucleotides, the CDR3 is TGCGCCACAGGGGGAGATGGAAACACCATATATTTT. It is translated as CATGGDGNTIYF. Full variable domain (rest looked up from reference TRBV5-1 and TRBJ1-3): KAGVTQTPRYLIKTRGQQVTLSCSPISGHRSVSWYQQTPGQGLQFLFEYFSETQRNKGNFPGRFSGRQFSNSRSEMNVSTLELGDSALYLCATGGDGNTIYFGEGSWLTVV.

This chain links TRBV7-8 with TRBJ1-5; D not certain. The length of the CDR3 is 15 residues. V lost 1 base, J lost 7 bases, and 14 bases lay in between. Germline V gene lookup returns CDR1 SGHVS and CDR2 FQNEAQ. The CDR3 is CASSLGSGVAQPQHF. CDR3 nucleotides: TGTGCCAGCAGCTTAGGGTCCGGGGTAGCACAGCCCCAGCATTTT.

This chain uses TRBV28 with TRBJ2-1; TRBD2 aligns across 12 bases. The CDR3 is made up of 18 amino acids. Germline-derived CDR1 and CDR2 are MDHEN and SYDVKM. Trimming removed 4 bases from V and 6 bases from J; junction bases left unmatched: 13. The CDR3: CASSSLGGGTSGFNEQFF. The CDR3 nucleotides are TGTGCCAGCAGTTCCCTAGGGGGCGGGACTAGCGGGTTCAATGAGCAGTTCTTC. Together with reference TRBV28 and TRBJ2-1, the CDR3 gives the full variable domain: DVKVTQSSRYLVKRTGEKVFLECVQDMDHENMFWYRQDPGLGLRLIYFSYDVKMKEKGDIPEGYSVSREKKERFSLILESASTNQTSMYLCASSSLGGGTSGFNEQFFGPGTRLTVL.

The V gene is TRBV4-2, the J gene TRBJ1-2; D not certain. This CDR3 region has 16 residues. V lost 0 bases to trimming and J lost 5 bases, with 16 bases between them. Germline CDR1 reads LGHNA; CDR2 reads YNFKEQ. CDR3 in amino acids: CASSQDPTTQRYGYTF. The CDR3 coding sequence is TGTGCCAGCAGCCAAGATCCTACGACTCAGAGGTATGGCTACACCTTC.

The chain recombines TRBV14 with TRBJ2-1; 7 bases are shared with TRBD1. CDR1 and CDR2 from the germline V gene are SGHDN and FVKESK. This CDR3 comprises 11 residues. V dropped 4 bases and J dropped 14; count of bases not matched to a gene: 5. CDR3 DNA sequence: TGTGCCAGCAGCCCGGGGACAGTTGAGTTCTTC. Translation: CASSPGTVEFF.

The V gene is TRBV6-5, the J gene TRBJ1-5; D gene ambiguous. V lost 6 bases, J lost 2 bases, and 14 bases lay in between. The CDR3 covers 15 residues. Germline V gene sequence: CDR1 MNHEY, CDR2 SVGAGI. For the CDR3, the DNA is TGTGCCAGCAGCCGCGCGCAGGATGGCAATCAGCCCCAGCATTTT. Residues: CASSRAQDGNQPQHF.

The chain has TRBV2 and TRBJ1-4; D is uncertain. The CDR3 runs 14 residues. Germline V gene data show CDR1 as SNHLY and CDR2 as FYNNEI. The V and J ends lost 2 bases and 8 bases respectively, with 12 bases between them. CDR3 coding DNA: TGTGCCAGCAGTGAATTAACCAAGAGCGAAAAACTGTTTTTT. Protein product: CASSELTKSEKLFF.

This sequence joins TRBV5-4 and TRBJ2-1; 12 positions agree with TRBD2. Losses at the gene ends were 4 bases for V and 10 bases for J; bases not matched to a gene: 9. Germline values: CDR1 SGHNT, CDR2 YYREEE (reference sequence). The CDR3 contains 15 residues. The CDR3 reads CASSPRLAGEGEQFF. The CDR3 DNA is TGTGCCAGCAGCCCTAGACTAGCGGGGGAGGGGGAGCAGTTCTTC.

The chain combines TRBV7-3 with TRBJ2-1, with 10 bases aligning to TRBD2. Germline loops: CDR1 SGHTA, CDR2 FQGTGA. With 5 bases clipped from V and 6 bases from J, the junction kept 10 bases outside the gene matches. The CDR3 is 16 residues long. The chain's CDR3 is CASSRVGGLASNEQFF. CDR3 in DNA: TGTGCCAGCAGCCGAGTCGGGGGACTAGCGAGCAATGAGCAGTTCTTC.

The chain has TRBV6-1 and TRBJ1-1; D call uncertain. Germline V gene data show CDR1 as MNHNS and CDR2 as SASEGT. The CDR3 spans 14 residues. Trimming stripped 2 bases from V and 1 base from J, with 8 bases between. In nucleotides, the CDR3 is TGTGCCAGCAGTGAATCCGGGTCGAACACTGAAGCTTTCTTT. It is translated as CASSESGSNTEAFF.

This chain uses TRBV4-1 with TRBJ2-3; no clear D. The V end lost 1 base, the J end lost 2 bases, and 10 bases lay between the germline ends. The germline gives CDR1 MGHRA, CDR2 YSYEKL. The CDR3 runs 15 residues. The CDR3 nucleotides read TGCGCCAGCAGCCAAGGGTCCCTATACACAGATACGCAGTATTTT. Protein: CASSQGSLYTDTQYF.

The rearrangement links TRBV28 to TRBJ2-7; TRBD1 agrees at 10 bases. This CDR3 region has 15 residues. CDR1 MDHEN and CDR2 SYDVKM come from the germline V gene. V dropped 5 bases and J dropped 7; count of bases not matched to a gene: 11. The CDR3 loop reads CASSRPGQGSGEQYF. In nucleotides, the CDR3 is TGTGCCAGCAGTAGACCGGGACAGGGGTCCGGAGAGCAGTACTTC.

The chain has TRBV29-1 and TRBJ2-3; TRBD2 aligns across 10 bases. Germline trimming cut 4 bases from V and 0 bases from J; bases unmatched to any gene: 10. The CDR3 has 17 residues. Germline assignment: CDR1 SQVTM and CDR2 ANQGSEA. CDR3 in amino acids: CSVGALAGALSTDTQYF. In DNA, the CDR3 is TGCAGCGTTGGGGCTCTAGCGGGGGCCCTTAGCACAGATACGCAGTATTTT.

The genes are TRBV11-2 and TRBJ2-5; D perhaps matches TRBD1 (5 bases). Deletions cut 6 bases from V and 4 bases from J, with 21 bases between. CDR1 and CDR2 (germline): SGHAT, FQNNGV. This CDR3 spans 16 amino acids. The CDR3 loop is CASSSIRGGRGETQYF. The CDR3 DNA sequence: TGTGCCAGCAGTTCTATTAGGGGTGGTAGGGGAGAGACCCAGTACTTC.

J is TRBJ2-2 and V is TRBV30, with D perhaps matching TRBD2 (6 bases). Germline CDR1 and CDR2: GTSNPN and SVGIG (reference sequence). There are 13 residues in the CDR3. Trimming cost V 3 bases and J 9 bases, with 14 bases left between them. For the CDR3, the DNA is TGTGCCTGGAGGGGAGGATTTCACCGGGAGCTGTTTTTT. It specifies CAWRGGFHRELFF.

This clone has a single count. The rearrangement joins TRBV7-9 to TRBJ1-4, with D maybe TRBD1 (6 bases). The length of the CDR3 is 14 residues. The V end was cut by 1 base, the J end by 8 bases, with 11 bases between. Germline assignment: CDR1 SEHNR and CDR2 FQNEAQ (reference sequence). The CDR3 spells CASSLDLQGEKLFF. The CDR3 DNA follows: TGTGCCAGCAGCTTAGACCTACAGGGAGAAAAACTGTTTTTT. Supplemented by reference TRBV7-9 and TRBJ1-4, the full variable domain reads DTGVSQNPRHKITKRGQNVTFRCDPISEHNRLYWYRQTLGQGPEFLTYFQNEAQLEKSRLLSDRFSAERPKGSFSTLEIQRTEQGDSAMYLCASSLDLQGEKLFFGSGTQLSVL.

The gene calls are TRBV6-5 and TRBJ1-4; D perhaps matches TRBD1 (6 bases). The germline V gene has CDR1 MNHEY and CDR2 SVGAGI. V was pared by 0 bases and J by 8 bases, with 7 bases between. This CDR3 comprises 13 residues. The CDR3 region is CASSYSQGEKLFF. The CDR3 region has the DNA TGTGCCAGCAGTTACTCCCAGGGGGAAAAACTGTTTTTT.

The chain combines TRBV28 with TRBJ2-7; 11 nucleotides agree with TRBD2. The J segment lost 4 bases and the V segment lost 3 bases, leaving 5 bases of the junction unmatched. Germline values: CDR1 MDHEN, CDR2 SYDVKM. The CDR3 extends over 15 amino acids. The CDR3 DNA reads as TGTGCCAGCAGTTTGTTAGCGGGAGGGCCTTACGAGCAGTACTTC. Protein sequence: CASSLLAGGPYEQYF.

This chain connects TRBV6-5 to TRBJ1-2, with a possible D match to TRBD1 (5 bases). V dropped 7 bases and J dropped 8 bases, with 20 bases sitting between them. The CDR3 extends over 14 amino acids. CDR1 and CDR2 (germline): MNHEY, SVGAGI. The CDR3 spells CASTPGGQGEGYTF. The CDR3 DNA reads as TGTGCCAGCACCCCGGGAGGGCAGGGAGAAGGCTACACCTTC.

The chain combines TRBV6-6 with TRBJ1-5; D is unresolved. There are 12 residues in the CDR3. Trimming took off 6 bases at V and 6 bases at J, with 9 bases between the two ends. Per the germline V gene, CDR1 is MNHNY and CDR2 is SVGAGI (reference sequence). The CDR3 is CASSLPGQPQHF. CDR3 DNA: TGTGCCAGCAGCCTACCGGGTCAGCCCCAGCATTTT.

The rearrangement joins TRBV5-1 to TRBJ2-5; D perhaps matches TRBD1 (5 bases). The CDR3 covers 13 residues. The germline V gene has CDR1 SGHRS and CDR2 YFSETQ. Trimming cost V 0 bases and J 3 bases, with 6 bases left between them. Here the CDR3 reads CASSLGQKETQYF. Here the CDR3 DNA reads TGCGCCAGCAGCTTGGGACAGAAAGAGACCCAGTACTTC.